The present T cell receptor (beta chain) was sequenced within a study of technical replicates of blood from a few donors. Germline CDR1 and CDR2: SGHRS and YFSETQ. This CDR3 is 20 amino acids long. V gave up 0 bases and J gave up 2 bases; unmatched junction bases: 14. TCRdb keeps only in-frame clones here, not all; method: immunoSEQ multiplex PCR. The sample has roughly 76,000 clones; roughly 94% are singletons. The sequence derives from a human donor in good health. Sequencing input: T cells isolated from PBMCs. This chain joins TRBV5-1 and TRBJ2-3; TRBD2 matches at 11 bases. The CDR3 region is CASSLGASGRILALTDTQYF. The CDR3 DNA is TGCGCCAGCAGCTTGGGTGCTAGCGGGAGGATCCTCGCTCTCACAGATACGCAGTATTTT.